The 31 T cell receptor beta chains below come from one sample, sequenced in a study of CXCR3-negative and CXCR3-positive naive CD8 T cells. Regarding the study as a whole: Naive CXCR3-positive cells had TRB CDR3s more hydrophobic than those of CXCR3-negative naive cells.

The authors made the TRB cDNA libraries by 5' RACE using UMI labels. TCRdb reprocessed the 5' RACE reads; each CDR3 protein has one entry and no DNA is given. The sample has about 110,000 distinct CDR3 sequences. For these receptors, no antigen is known. Material: naive CXCR3+ CD8+ T cells from blood. Subset of the sample: CD45RO-CCR7+CD27+CD95- naive CD8+ T cells expressing CXCR3 (TNR3+). The receptors originated from a human donor in good health. Some clones in this sample may be carry-over from other donors' samples.

V and J are TRBV3-1 and TRBJ2-7; TCRdb lists TRBD2, though no DNA is available to test this call. The CDR3 is 17 amino acids. CDR1 and CDR2 (germline): LGHDT, YNNKEL (reference sequence). CDR3 loop: CASSPLISGGMTYEQYF.

The chain links TRBV27 to TRBJ2-7; checking the TCRdb D call of TRBD1 is not possible without DNA. This CDR3 spans 13 amino acids. Germline V gives CDR1 MNHEY, CDR2 SMNVEV (reference sequence). The chain's CDR3 is CASSLTGAYEQYF.

The rearrangement uses TRBV7-3 and TRBJ2-3; checking the TCRdb D call of TRBD2 is not possible without DNA. Germline lookup yields CDR1 SGHTA and CDR2 FQGTGA. The CDR3 length is 18 residues. The CDR3 loop reads CASSSQKIAGGTTDTQYF.

The rearrangement links TRBV7-7 to TRBJ2-1; with no DNA, the TCRdb D assignment of TRBD1 cannot be verified. The germline gives CDR1 SSHAT, CDR2 FNYEAQ (reference sequence). The CDR3 consists of 13 residues. The CDR3: CASSRDRGDEQFF.

The V call is TRBV29-1, the J call TRBJ2-7; checking the TCRdb D call of TRBD2 is not possible without DNA. This CDR3 comprises 12 residues. Germline V gene data show CDR1 as SQVTM and CDR2 as ANQGSEA. CDR3 residues: CSVVEGPNSQYF.

Here the CDR3 reads CSVDRGITLNTEAFF. V is TRBV29-1 and J is TRBJ1-1; absent DNA, TCRdb's TRBD1 call cannot be checked. CDR1 is SQVTM and CDR2 is ANQGSEA in the germline V gene. The CDR3 has 15 residues.

The J gene is TRBJ1-6, the V gene TRBV7-9; the TCRdb call, TRBD1, lacks DNA for checking. CDR3 length: 14 amino acids. CDR1 SEHNR and CDR2 FQNEAQ come from the germline V gene (reference sequence). CDR3 sequence: CASSFGPLGSPLHF. Drawing the rest from reference TRBV7-9 and TRBJ1-6, the complete variable domain is DTGVSQNPRHKITKRGQNVTFRCDPISEHNRLYWYRQTLGQGPEFLTYFQNEAQLEKSRLLSDRFSAERPKGSFSTLEIQRTEQGDSAMYLCASSFGPLGSPLHFGNGTRLTVT.

The chain combines TRBV14 with TRBJ2-7. Germline values: CDR1 SGHDN, CDR2 FVKESK. This CDR3 has 13 amino acids. The chain's CDR3 is CASRQDSDYEQYF.

The genes are TRBV10-2 and TRBJ2-7; TCRdb selects TRBD2, and the lack of DNA leaves this call unchecked. The CDR3 runs to 15 residues. From germline, CDR1 is WSHSY and CDR2 SAAADI. The CDR3 loop reads CASRDPSGSPHEQYF.

The genes are TRBV6-5 and TRBJ1-2; the D call of TRBD1 rests on TCRdb alone, since no DNA is present to check it. The CDR3 length is 16 residues. Germline V gene sequence: CDR1 MNHEY, CDR2 SVGAGI. The CDR3 here is CASSSLSAGEEYGYTF.

V gene TRBV7-6 combines with J gene TRBJ2-1; the D call of TRBD1 rests on TCRdb alone, since no DNA is present to check it. This CDR3 is built from 15 residues. CDR1 is SGHVS, CDR2 FNYEAQ, per germline. CDR3 amino acids: CASSLEQGDAYEQFF.

The chain joins TRBV4-3 to TRBJ2-3; lacking DNA, the TRBD2 call made by TCRdb goes unchecked. CDR1 and CDR2 (germline): LGHNA, YSLEER. This CDR3 has 18 residues. The CDR3 region is CASSQEGLAGDHTDTQYF.

This chain joins TRBV5-6 and TRBJ2-7. The CDR3 sequence is 11 residues long. Germline lookup yields CDR1 SGHDT and CDR2 YYEEEE. The CDR3 loop is CASSLMGEQYF.

The chain employs TRBV19 and TRBJ1-1. CDR3 length equals 11 residues. CDR1 is LNHDA and CDR2 is SQIVND in the germline V gene (reference sequence). This CDR3 is CAGMIGAEAFF.

The V call is TRBV19, the J call TRBJ2-1; TCRdb returns TRBD2, unconfirmable since there is no DNA. The germline V gene has CDR1 LNHDA and CDR2 SQIVND (reference sequence). The CDR3 sequence is 15 residues long. CDR3 residues: CASSITASGSYEQFF.

V usage is TRBV5-1 and J usage is TRBJ2-2; the D gene TCRdb calls, TRBD2, cannot be checked with no DNA. CDR3 size: 15 residues. Germline lookup yields CDR1 SGHRS and CDR2 YFSETQ. The CDR3 here is CASSLKREYTGELFF.

The J gene is TRBJ1-1, the V gene TRBV6-5; the TCRdb D gene call, TRBD1, has no DNA to confirm it. The CDR3 covers 16 residues. Per germline, CDR1 MNHEY and CDR2 SVGAGI. The CDR3 sequence is CASTLQGFLGDTEAFF.

The chain recombines TRBV6-5 with TRBJ2-3. This CDR3 has 13 amino acids. Germline assignment: CDR1 MNHEY and CDR2 SVGAGI. The CDR3 loop is CASSYRVTDTQYF.

This chain connects TRBV5-1 to TRBJ1-1; there is no DNA to check the TCRdb D call of TRBD1. Germline CDR1 SGHRS, CDR2 YFSETQ. The CDR3 runs to 19 residues. CDR3 in amino acids: CASSLEGTGGARGYTEAFF.

V usage is TRBV28 and J usage is TRBJ2-3. The CDR3 is 17 residues long. From germline, CDR1 is MDHEN and CDR2 SYDVKM. CDR3: CASSLDPETTSTDTQYF.

The rearrangement joins TRBV7-2 to TRBJ2-7; the TCRdb D gene call, TRBD1, has no DNA to confirm it. The CDR3 is made up of 15 amino acids. The V gene's germline CDR1 is SGHTA and CDR2 FQGNSA. This CDR3 reads CASSVGTEPSYEQYF.

CDR3 in amino acids: CASSTREYGNSPLHF. The chain links TRBV7-2 to TRBJ1-6; TCRdb proposes TRBD1, but this gene call is untestable without DNA. Germline V gene sequence: CDR1 SGHTA, CDR2 FQGNSA. The CDR3 spans 15 residues.

The J gene is TRBJ1-5, the V gene TRBV28. CDR1 is MDHEN and CDR2 is SYDVKM in the germline V gene. This CDR3 comprises 14 residues. The CDR3 reads CASSLEVLSQPQHF.

This chain connects TRBV7-9 to TRBJ1-1. In germline, CDR1 is SEHNR, CDR2 FQNEAQ (reference sequence). This CDR3 region has 11 residues. This chain's CDR3 is CASSFGSEAFF. The full variable domain, with the rest looked up from reference TRBV7-9 and TRBJ1-1, is DTGVSQNPRHKITKRGQNVTFRCDPISEHNRLYWYRQTLGQGPEFLTYFQNEAQLEKSRLLSDRFSAERPKGSFSTLEIQRTEQGDSAMYLCASSFGSEAFFGQGTRLTVV.

The rearrangement links TRBV5-1 to TRBJ2-1; no DNA is available, so the TRBD2 call from TCRdb remains unchecked. CDR1 SGHRS and CDR2 YFSETQ come from the germline V gene. The CDR3 runs 15 residues. CDR3 loop: CASMPGIAGGQEQFF.

The V gene is TRBV19, the J gene TRBJ2-1; the D gene TCRdb calls, TRBD2, cannot be checked with no DNA. This CDR3 region has 17 residues. Germline CDR1 reads LNHDA; CDR2 reads SQIVND (reference sequence). CDR3 region: CASSILAGGQAYNEQFF.

The chain combines TRBV12-3 or TRBV12-4 with TRBJ2-1; TCRdb indicates TRBD2, and absent DNA this call remains unverified. The CDR3 runs 18 residues. The CDR3 loop is CASSRTPPGLSYSNEQFF.

The rearrangement uses TRBV6-8 and TRBJ1-2; the TRBD1 assignment by TCRdb is unverifiable without DNA. The CDR3 length is 14 residues. The germline V gene encodes CDR1 MNHGY and CDR2 SAAAGT. The CDR3 protein is CASPTGDFNYGYTF.

This chain links TRBV7-2 with TRBJ2-1. The CDR3 has 13 residues. Germline lookup yields CDR1 SGHTA and CDR2 FQGNSA. Here the CDR3 reads CASSPGPYNEQFF.

V and J are TRBV21-1 and TRBJ2-1; with no DNA, the TCRdb D assignment of TRBD1 cannot be verified. TRBV21-1 is reported as a pseudogene. CDR3 length: 19 residues. The CDR3: CASSPRRDPVSPEGDEQFF.

V usage is TRBV27 and J usage is TRBJ1-2; without DNA, the TCRdb call of TRBD1 cannot be checked. CDR3 length: 14 amino acids. Germline lookup yields CDR1 MNHEY and CDR2 SMNVEV (reference sequence). CDR3: CASSFGGDSYGYTF.